The text below deals with one T cell receptor beta chain. Germline CDR1 reads ENHRY; CDR2 reads SYGVKD. The CDR3 consists of 14 residues. After removal of 6 bases from V and 6 bases from J, the junction contained 1 base not matched to a gene. Sequencing used immunoSEQ multiplex PCR; TCRdb keeps in-frame clones, though not all of them. This repertoire shows about 1.5 million clones, around 98% found once; its top ten account for about 0.42%. This sample stems from a study of shared clonotypes between healthy human individuals. The sample taken for sequencing was naive CD4+ T cells sorted from blood. The subset denotes: CD45RA+ positively selected. The source of this sequence is a man in his thirties or forties in good health. V and J are TRBV10-3 and TRBJ2-1, with 14 bases identical to TRBD2. The DNA for the CDR3 is TGTGCCATCAGGGGACTAGCGGGAGTCAATGAGCAGTTCTTC. It codes for CAIRGLAGVNEQFF.